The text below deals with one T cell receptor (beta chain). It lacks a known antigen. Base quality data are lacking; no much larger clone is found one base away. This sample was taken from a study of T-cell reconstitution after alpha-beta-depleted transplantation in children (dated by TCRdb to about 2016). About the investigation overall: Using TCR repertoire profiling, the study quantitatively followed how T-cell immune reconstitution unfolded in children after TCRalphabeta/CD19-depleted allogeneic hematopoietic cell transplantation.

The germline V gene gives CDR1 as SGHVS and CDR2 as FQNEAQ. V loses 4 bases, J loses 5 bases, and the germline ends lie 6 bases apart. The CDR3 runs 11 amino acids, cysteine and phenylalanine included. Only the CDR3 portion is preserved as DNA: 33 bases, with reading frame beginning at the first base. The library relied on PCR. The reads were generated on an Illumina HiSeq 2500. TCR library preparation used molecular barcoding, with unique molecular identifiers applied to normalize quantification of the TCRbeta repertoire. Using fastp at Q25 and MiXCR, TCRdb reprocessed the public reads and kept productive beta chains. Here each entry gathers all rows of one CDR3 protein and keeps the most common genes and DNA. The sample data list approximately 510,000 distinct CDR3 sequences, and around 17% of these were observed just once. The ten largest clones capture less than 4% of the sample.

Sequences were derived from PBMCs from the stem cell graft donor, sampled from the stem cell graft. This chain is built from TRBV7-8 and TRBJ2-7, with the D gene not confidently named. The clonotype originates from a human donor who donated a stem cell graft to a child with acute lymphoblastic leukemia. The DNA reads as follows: TGTGCCAGCAGCTGGTCCCACGAGCAGTACTTC. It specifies CASSWSHEQYF.